These 17 T cell receptor beta chains came from one sample sequenced in a study of post-analysis software for immune sequencing data. Study-wide results and caveats: Five TRBV segments, including TRBV5-6, TRBV5-1 and TRBV20-1, were more frequent in patients than controls.

No antigen is known for these receptors. Unique molecular identifiers were present in the TCR beta cDNA libraries. TCRdb itself ran the PCR reads through MiXCR, one entry per CDR3 protein. This table holds about 430,000 distinct CDR3 sequences, approximately 38% found once. Material for sequencing was blood. Receptors originate from a girl aged 2 to 9 with multiple sclerosis.

J is TRBJ2-1 and V is TRBV12-3 or TRBV12-4; no definite D call. The V end lost 4 bases, the J end lost 4 bases, and 8 bases lay between the germline ends. The CDR3 loop spans 13 amino acids. The CDR3 protein is CASSSALYNEQFF. The CDR3 DNA is TGTGCCAGCAGTTCTGCCCTTTACAATGAGCAGTTCTTC.

This rearrangement joins TRBV9 to TRBJ2-5, with D perhaps matching TRBD1 (6 bases). The tail of the sequence fits TRBJ2-7 better, so the J call may be wrong. The CDR3 extends over 14 amino acids. The germline V gene encodes CDR1 SGDLS and CDR2 YYNGEE. The CDR3 bases are TGTGCCAGCAGCGTCTTTGCAGGGGCCTACGAGCAGTACTTC. Translated: CASSVFAGAYEQYF.

The gene calls are TRBV12-3 or TRBV12-4 and TRBJ1-5; tentatively, D is TRBD1 (6 bases). Trimming took 5 bases from V and 6 from J, leaving 17 bases between them. This CDR3 has 15 amino acids. The CDR3 sequence: CASSLPTGFSQPQHF. The CDR3 bases are TGTGCCAGCAGTCTACCTACAGGGTTTAGTCAGCCCCAGCATTTT.

This clonotype has only one observation. The chain links TRBV7-2 to TRBJ2-5; perhaps TRBD2 as D (7 bases). V lost 4 bases and J 5 bases, leaving 23 bases between the germline ends. This CDR3 is built from 17 residues. The V gene's germline CDR1 is SGHTA and CDR2 FQGNSA. CDR3 DNA sequence: TGTGCCAGCAGCTCGCAGGGGAGGGGGACTATCGGGGAGACCCAGTACTTC. Amino acids: CASSSQGRGTIGETQYF.

This clonotype came up a few times. V gene TRBV6-1 combines with J gene TRBJ1-5; possibly TRBD1 for D (6 bases). Germline V gene data show CDR1 as MNHNS and CDR2 as SASEGT. V shed 1 base and J shed 7 bases, with 17 bases lying between them. The CDR3 totals 16 residues. The CDR3 coding sequence is TGTGCCAGCAGTGAAGTGGGCAGGGGAGTTGGCCAGCCCCAGCATTTT. Amino acids: CASSEVGRGVGQPQHF.

This sequence joins TRBV14 and TRBJ2-5; D remains unclear. TRBJ2-7 matches the DNA end more closely, so the J call is doubtful. Germline-derived CDR1 and CDR2 are SGHDN and FVKESK. There are 14 residues in the CDR3. The CDR3 region has the DNA TGTGCCAGCAGCCAAGCCCCAGGATTCGCCGAGCAGTACTTC. Its translation is CASSQAPGFAEQYF.

V and J are TRBV7-2 and TRBJ2-5; a possible D gene is TRBD1 (5 bases). Judging by the DNA end, TRBJ2-7 fits better; the J call may be wrong. Germline values: CDR1 SGHTA, CDR2 FQGNSA. The CDR3 has 16 amino acids. CDR3 coding DNA: TGTGCCAGCAGCTTGGGCGTCGGCTCCCTGCAGGGCGAGCAGTACTTC. Translating it yields CASSLGVGSLQGEQYF.

This chain uses TRBV29-1 with TRBJ2-1, with a tentative D call TRBD2 (6 bases). Looked up from germline, CDR1 is SQVTM and CDR2 is ANQGSEA. V lost 7 bases, J lost 0 bases, and 13 bases lay in between. The CDR3 has 14 residues. CDR3 loop: CSAERGSSYNEQFF. CDR3 coding DNA: TGCAGCGCCGAACGGGGGAGCTCCTACAATGAGCAGTTCTTC.

The chain is built from TRBV20-1 and TRBJ2-5; D unclear. CDR1 and CDR2 (germline): DFQATT, SNEGSKA (reference sequence). The CDR3 spans 13 residues. Trimming took off 0 bases at V and 1 base at J, with 6 bases between the two ends. CDR3 in amino acids: CSARDGFQETQYF. The CDR3 region has the DNA TGCAGTGCTAGAGACGGTTTCCAAGAGACCCAGTACTTC.

The chain combines TRBV9 with TRBJ2-1, with a possible D match to TRBD2 (5 bases). The ends were cut back, 0 bases at V and 5 bases at J, with 12 bases in the middle. The CDR3 loop spans 15 amino acids. Germline CDR1 is SGDLS and CDR2 is YYNGEE. The CDR3: CASSVGLANHNEQFF. CDR3 nucleotides: TGTGCCAGCAGCGTAGGGCTAGCCAATCACAATGAGCAGTTCTTC.

This rearrangement joins TRBV20-1 to TRBJ2-1; no clear D. The CDR3 extends over 15 amino acids. Germline values: CDR1 DFQATT, CDR2 SNEGSKA (reference sequence). V gave up 1 base and J gave up 0 bases, with 10 bases separating them. This chain's CDR3 is CSARGAASSYNEQFF. DNA of the CDR3: TGCAGTGCTAGAGGGGCTGCCAGCTCCTACAATGAGCAGTTCTTC.

CDR3 in DNA: TGTGCCAGCAGCTTAGTGCTGGCTACGTCGGGGGCCCTGCCAAACATTCAGTACTTC. Translated: CASSLVLATSGALPNIQYF. This rearrangement joins TRBV7-2 to TRBJ2-4; D assignment may be TRBD1 or TRBD2 (6 bases each). Trimming removed 1 base at V and 6 bases at J, with 25 bases between. Germline assignment: CDR1 SGHTA and CDR2 FQGNSA. The CDR3 covers 19 residues.

Worth noting for this clonotype: One junction end does not reproduce the germline sequence, and a read error may be involved. The genes are TRBV5-1 and TRBJ2-1; 10 bases match TRBD1. CDR3 length: 16 residues. From germline, CDR1 is SGHRS and CDR2 YFSETQ. CDR3 coding DNA: TGCGCCAGCAGCTTGGGAGGGACAGGGGTGAACAATGAGCGGTTCTTC. Amino acid sequence: CASSLGGTGVNNERFF.

The chain couples TRBV6-1 to TRBJ2-1, with D possibly being TRBD2 (5 bases). The CDR3 has 17 amino acids. CDR1 is MNHNS and CDR2 is SASEGT in the germline V gene. The V end lost 0 bases, the J end lost 1 base, and 13 bases lay between the germline ends. The CDR3 reads CASSEARSGRSYNEQFF. As DNA, the CDR3 is TGTGCCAGCAGTGAAGCGCGCAGCGGCAGATCCTACAATGAGCAGTTCTTC.

The chain recombines TRBV20-1 with TRBJ2-6; D gene ambiguous. V was cut by 3 bases and J by 1 base, with 10 bases left in between. The CDR3 contains 15 residues. Germline V gives CDR1 DFQATT, CDR2 SNEGSKA (reference sequence). The CDR3 DNA follows: TGCAGTGCTAGTCCTGGGTGGTCTGGGGCCAACGTCCTGACTTTC. This translates into CSASPGWSGANVLTF.

The chain uses TRBV4-1 and TRBJ1-1; the D gene is possibly TRBD1 (6 bases). The CDR3 covers 15 residues. Per the germline V gene, CDR1 is MGHRA and CDR2 is YSYEKL. The V end was cut by 3 bases, the J end by 2 bases, with 13 bases between. CDR3: CASSQRQEGNTEAFF. The CDR3 DNA reads TGCGCCAGCAGCCAGAGACAGGAAGGAAACACTGAAGCTTTCTTT.

The rearrangement joins TRBV12-3 or TRBV12-4 to TRBJ1-5; D gene ambiguous. Trimming pared 7 bases from V and 6 bases from J, leaving 16 bases between. The CDR3 contains 14 residues. CDR3 DNA sequence: TGTGCCAGCAAAATGGCGGGGAGGTTTCAGCCCCAGCATTTT. Translation: CASKMAGRFQPQHF.